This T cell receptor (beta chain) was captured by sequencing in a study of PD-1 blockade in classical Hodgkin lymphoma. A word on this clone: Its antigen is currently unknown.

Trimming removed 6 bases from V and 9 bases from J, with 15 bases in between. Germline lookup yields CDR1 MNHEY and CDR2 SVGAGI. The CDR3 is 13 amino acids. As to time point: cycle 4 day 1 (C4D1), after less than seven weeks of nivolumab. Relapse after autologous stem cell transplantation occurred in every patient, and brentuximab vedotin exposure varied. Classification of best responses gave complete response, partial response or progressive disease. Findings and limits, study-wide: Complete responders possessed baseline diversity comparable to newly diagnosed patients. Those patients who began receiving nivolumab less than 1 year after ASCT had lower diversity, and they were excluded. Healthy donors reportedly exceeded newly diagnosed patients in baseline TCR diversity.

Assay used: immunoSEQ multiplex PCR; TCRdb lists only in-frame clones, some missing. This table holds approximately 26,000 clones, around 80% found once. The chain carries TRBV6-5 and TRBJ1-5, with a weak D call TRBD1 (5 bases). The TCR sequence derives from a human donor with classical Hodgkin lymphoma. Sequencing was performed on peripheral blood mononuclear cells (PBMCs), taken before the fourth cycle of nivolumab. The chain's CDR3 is CASSRDGDWPQHF. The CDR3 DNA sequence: TGTGCCAGCAGCCGGGACGGCGATTGGCCCCAGCATTTT.